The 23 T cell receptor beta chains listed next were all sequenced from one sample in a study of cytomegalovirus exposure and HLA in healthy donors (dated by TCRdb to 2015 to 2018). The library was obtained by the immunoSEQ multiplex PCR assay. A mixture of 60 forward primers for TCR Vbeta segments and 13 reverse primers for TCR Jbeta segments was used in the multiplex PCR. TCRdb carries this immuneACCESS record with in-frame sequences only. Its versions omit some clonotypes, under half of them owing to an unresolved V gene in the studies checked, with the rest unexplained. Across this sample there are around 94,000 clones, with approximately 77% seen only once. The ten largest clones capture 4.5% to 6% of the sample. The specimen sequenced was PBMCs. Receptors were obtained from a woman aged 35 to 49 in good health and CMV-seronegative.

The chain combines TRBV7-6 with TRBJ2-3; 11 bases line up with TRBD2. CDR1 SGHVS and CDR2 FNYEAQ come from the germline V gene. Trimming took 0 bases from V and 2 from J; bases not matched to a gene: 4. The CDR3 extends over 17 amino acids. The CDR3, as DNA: TGTGCCAGCAGCTTAGCGCTAGCGGGGGGTTCCACAGATACGCAGTATTTT. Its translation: CASSLALAGGSTDTQYF.

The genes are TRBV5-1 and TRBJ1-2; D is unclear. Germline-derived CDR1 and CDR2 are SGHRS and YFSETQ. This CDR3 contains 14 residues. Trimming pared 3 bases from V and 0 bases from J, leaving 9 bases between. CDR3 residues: CASSSGGSNYGYTF. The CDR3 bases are TGCGCCAGCAGCTCTGGCGGATCTAACTATGGCTACACCTTC.

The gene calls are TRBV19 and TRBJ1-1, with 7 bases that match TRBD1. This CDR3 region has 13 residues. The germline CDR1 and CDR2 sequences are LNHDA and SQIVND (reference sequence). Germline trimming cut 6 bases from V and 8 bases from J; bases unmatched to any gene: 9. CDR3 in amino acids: CASSHRGTVEAFF. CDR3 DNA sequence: TGTGCCAGTAGCCACAGGGGAACGGTGGAAGCTTTCTTT.

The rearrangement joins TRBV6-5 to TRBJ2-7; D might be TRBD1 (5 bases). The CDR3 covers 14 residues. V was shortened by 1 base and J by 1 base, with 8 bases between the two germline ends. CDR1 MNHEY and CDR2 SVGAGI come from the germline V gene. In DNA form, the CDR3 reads TGTGCCAGCAGTTACTGGGCAGGGTCCTACGAGCAGTACTTC. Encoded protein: CASSYWAGSYEQYF.

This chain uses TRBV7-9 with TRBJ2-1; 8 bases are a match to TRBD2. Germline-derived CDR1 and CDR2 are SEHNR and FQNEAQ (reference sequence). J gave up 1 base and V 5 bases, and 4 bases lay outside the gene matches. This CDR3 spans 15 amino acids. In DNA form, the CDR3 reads TGTGCCAGCAGCCCAGCGGGGGCTTCCTACAATGAGCAGTTCTTC. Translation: CASSPAGASYNEQFF.

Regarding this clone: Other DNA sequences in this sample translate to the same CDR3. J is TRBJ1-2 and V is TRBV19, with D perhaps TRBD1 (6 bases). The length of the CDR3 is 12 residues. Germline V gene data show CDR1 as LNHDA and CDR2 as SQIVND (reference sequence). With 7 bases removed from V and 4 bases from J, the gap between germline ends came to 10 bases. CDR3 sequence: CASNQGSYGYTF. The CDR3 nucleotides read TGTGCCAGTAACCAGGGGAGCTATGGCTACACCTTC.

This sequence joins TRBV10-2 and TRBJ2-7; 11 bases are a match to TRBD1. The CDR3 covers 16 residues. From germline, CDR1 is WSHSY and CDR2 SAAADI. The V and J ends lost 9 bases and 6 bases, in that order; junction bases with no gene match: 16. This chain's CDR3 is CARKGRGTGGESEQYF. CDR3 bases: TGCGCCAGAAAGGGGAGGGGGACAGGGGGAGAGTCCGAGCAGTACTTC.

CDR3 coding DNA: TGCGCCAGCAGCCAAACAGGCAGAGGCTATGGCTACACCTTC. This sequence encodes CASSQTGRGYGYTF. This chain links TRBV4-1 with TRBJ1-2; maybe TRBD1 (5 bases). Germline-derived CDR1 and CDR2 are MGHRA and YSYEKL. CDR3 length equals 14 residues. The V gene lost 2 bases and the J gene lost 4 bases, with 11 bases spanning the gap.

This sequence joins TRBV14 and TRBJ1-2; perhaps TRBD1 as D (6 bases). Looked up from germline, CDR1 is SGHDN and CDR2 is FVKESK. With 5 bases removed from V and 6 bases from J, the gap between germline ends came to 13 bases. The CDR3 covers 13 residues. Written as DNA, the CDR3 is TGTGCCAGCAGCTTCCAGGGGTACAATGGCTACACCTTC. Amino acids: CASSFQGYNGYTF.

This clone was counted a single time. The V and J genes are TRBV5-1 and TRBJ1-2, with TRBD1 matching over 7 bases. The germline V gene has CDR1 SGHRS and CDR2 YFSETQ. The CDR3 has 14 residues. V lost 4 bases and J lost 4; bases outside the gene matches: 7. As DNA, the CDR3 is TGCGCCAGCAGCCCAACCGGGACAGCCTATGGCTACACCTTC. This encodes CASSPTGTAYGYTF. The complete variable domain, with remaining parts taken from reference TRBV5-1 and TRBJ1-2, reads KAGVTQTPRYLIKTRGQQVTLSCSPISGHRSVSWYQQTPGQGLQFLFEYFSETQRNKGNFPGRFSGRQFSNSRSEMNVSTLELGDSALYLCASSPTGTAYGYTFGSGTRLTVV.

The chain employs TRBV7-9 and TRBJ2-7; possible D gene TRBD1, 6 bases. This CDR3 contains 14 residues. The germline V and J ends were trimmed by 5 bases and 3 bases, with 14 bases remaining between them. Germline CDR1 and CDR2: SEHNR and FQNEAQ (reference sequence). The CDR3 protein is CASSPGQMDYEQYF. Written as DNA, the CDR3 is TGTGCCAGCAGCCCTGGACAGATGGACTACGAGCAGTACTTC.

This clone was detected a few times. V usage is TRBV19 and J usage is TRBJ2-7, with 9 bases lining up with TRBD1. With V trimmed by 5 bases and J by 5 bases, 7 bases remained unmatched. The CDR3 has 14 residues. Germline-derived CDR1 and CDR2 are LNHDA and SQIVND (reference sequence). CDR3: CASSSQGANDEQYF. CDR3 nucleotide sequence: TGTGCCAGTAGTTCACAGGGGGCTAACGACGAGCAGTACTTC.

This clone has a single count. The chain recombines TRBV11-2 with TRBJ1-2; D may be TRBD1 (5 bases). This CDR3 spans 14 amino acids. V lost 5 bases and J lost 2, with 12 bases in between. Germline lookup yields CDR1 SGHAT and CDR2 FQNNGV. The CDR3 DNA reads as TGTGCCAGCAGCCCCAGGGAACGGAACTATGGCTACACCTTC. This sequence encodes CASSPRERNYGYTF.

In DNA form, the CDR3 reads TGTGCCAGCAGCCCGACTAGCGGGGGCCCAGGTATCAGGGAGACCCAGTACTTC. Residues: CASSPTSGGPGIRETQYF. The chain is built from TRBV7-8 and TRBJ2-5; 12 bases are a match to TRBD2. Germline lookup yields CDR1 SGHVS and CDR2 FQNEAQ. The CDR3 runs to 18 residues. With 5 bases clipped from V and 5 bases from J, the junction kept 15 bases outside the gene matches. The full variable domain, with the rest looked up from reference TRBV7-8 and TRBJ2-5, is GAGVSQSPRYKVAKRGQDVALRCDPISGHVSLFWYQQALGQGPEFLTYFQNEAQLDKSGLPSDRFFAERPEGSVSTLKIQRTQQEDSAVYLCASSPTSGGPGIRETQYFGPGTRLLVL.

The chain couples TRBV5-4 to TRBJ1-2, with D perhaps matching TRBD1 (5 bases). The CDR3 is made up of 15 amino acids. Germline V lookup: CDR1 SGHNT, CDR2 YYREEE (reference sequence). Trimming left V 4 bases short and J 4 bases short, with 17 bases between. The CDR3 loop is CASSQNSGVGYGYTF. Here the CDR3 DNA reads TGTGCCAGCAGCCAAAATTCGGGGGTCGGCTATGGCTACACCTTC.

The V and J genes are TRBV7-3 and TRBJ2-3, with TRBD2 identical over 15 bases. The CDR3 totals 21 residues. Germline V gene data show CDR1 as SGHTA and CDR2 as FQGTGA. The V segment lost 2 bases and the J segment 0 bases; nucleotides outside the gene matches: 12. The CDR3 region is CASSLRSRGLAGGRSTDTQYF. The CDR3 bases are TGTGCCAGCAGCTTACGTAGTAGGGGACTAGCGGGGGGCCGTAGCACAGATACGCAGTATTTT.

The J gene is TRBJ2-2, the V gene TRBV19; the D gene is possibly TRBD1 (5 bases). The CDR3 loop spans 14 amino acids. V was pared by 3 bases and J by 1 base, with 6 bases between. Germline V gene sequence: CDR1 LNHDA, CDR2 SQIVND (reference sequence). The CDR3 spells CASSITGNTGELFF. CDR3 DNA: TGTGCCAGTAGTATTACAGGGAACACCGGGGAGCTGTTTTTT.

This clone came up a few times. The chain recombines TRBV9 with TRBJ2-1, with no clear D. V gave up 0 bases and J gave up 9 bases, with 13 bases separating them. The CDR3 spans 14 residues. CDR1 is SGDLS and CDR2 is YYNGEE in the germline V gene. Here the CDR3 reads CASSVGSVSGEQFF. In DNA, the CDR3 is TGTGCCAGCAGCGTAGGGAGTGTCTCGGGTGAGCAGTTCTTC.

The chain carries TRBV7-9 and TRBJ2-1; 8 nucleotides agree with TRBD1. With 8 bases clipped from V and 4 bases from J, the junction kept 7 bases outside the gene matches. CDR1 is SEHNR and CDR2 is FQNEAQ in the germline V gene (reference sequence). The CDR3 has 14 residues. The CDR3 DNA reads TGTGCCAGCGCAGAACAGGGGGAATACAATGAGCAGTTCTTC. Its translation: CASAEQGEYNEQFF.

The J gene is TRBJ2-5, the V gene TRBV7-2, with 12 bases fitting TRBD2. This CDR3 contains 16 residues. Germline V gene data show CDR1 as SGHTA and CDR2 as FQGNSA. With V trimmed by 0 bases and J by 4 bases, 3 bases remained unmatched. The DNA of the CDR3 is TGTGCCAGCAGCTTAGCCCTAGCGGGGGGGAGAGAGACCCAGTACTTC. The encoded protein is CASSLALAGGRETQYF.

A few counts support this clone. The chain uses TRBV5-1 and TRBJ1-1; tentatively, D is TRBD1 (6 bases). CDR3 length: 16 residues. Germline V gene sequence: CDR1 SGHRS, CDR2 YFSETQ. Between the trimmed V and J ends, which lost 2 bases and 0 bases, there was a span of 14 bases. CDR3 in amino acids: CASSLQGYSMNTEAFF. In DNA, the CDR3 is TGCGCCAGCAGCTTACAGGGCTACTCAATGAACACTGAAGCTTTCTTT.

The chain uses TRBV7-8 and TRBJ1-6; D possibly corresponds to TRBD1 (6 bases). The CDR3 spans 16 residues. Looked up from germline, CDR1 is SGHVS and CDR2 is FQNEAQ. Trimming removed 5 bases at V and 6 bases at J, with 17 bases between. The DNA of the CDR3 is TGTGCCAGCAGCAAGGCCCGCACAGGGTCTAATTCACCCCTCCACTTT. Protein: CASSKARTGSNSPLHF.

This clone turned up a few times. For the CDR3, the DNA is TGTGCCAGCAGTCCAGGATCTGAAAAACTGTTTTTT. The encoded protein is CASSPGSEKLFF. This chain uses TRBV2 with TRBJ1-4; D remains ambiguous. The CDR3 extends over 12 amino acids. V was pared by 5 bases and J by 7 bases, with 8 bases between. Germline V gives CDR1 SNHLY, CDR2 FYNNEI.